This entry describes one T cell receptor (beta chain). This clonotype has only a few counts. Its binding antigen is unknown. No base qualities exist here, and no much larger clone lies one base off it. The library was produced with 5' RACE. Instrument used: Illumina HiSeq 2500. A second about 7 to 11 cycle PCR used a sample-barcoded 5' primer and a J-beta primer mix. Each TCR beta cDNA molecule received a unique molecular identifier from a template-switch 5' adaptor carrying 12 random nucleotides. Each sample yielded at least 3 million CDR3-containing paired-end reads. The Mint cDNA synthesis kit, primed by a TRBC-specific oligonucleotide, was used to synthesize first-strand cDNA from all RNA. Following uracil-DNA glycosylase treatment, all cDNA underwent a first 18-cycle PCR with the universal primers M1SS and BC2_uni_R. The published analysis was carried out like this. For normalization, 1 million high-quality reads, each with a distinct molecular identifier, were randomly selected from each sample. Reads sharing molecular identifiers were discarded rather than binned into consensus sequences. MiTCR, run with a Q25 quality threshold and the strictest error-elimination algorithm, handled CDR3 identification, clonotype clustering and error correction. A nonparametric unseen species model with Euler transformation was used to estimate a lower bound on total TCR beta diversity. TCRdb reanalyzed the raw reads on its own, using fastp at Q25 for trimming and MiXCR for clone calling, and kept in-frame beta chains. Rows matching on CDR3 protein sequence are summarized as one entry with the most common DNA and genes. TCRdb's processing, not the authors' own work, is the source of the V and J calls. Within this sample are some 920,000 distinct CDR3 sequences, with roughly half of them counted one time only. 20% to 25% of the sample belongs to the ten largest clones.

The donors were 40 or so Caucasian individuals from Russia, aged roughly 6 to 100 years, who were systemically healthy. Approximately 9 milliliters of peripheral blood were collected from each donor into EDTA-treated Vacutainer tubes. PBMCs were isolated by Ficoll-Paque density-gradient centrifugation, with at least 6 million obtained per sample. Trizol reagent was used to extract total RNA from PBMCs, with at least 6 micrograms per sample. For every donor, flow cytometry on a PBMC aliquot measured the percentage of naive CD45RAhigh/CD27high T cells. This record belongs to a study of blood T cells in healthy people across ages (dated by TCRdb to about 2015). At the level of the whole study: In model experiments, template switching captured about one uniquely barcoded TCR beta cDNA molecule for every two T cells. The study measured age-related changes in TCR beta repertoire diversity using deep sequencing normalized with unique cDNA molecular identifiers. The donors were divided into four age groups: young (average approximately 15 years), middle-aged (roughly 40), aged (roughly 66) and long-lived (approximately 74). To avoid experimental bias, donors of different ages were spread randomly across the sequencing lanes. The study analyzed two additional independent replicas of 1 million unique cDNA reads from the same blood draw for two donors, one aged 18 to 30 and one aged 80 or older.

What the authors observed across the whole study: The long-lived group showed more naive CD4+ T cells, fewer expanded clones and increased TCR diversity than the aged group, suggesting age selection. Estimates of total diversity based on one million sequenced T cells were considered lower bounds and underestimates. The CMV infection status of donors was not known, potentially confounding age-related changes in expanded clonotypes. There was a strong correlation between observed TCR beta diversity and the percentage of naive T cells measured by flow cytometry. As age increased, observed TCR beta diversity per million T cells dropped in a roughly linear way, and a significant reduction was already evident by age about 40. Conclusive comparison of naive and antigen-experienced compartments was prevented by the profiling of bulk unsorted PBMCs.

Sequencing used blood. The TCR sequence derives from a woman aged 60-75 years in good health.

The bases are TGCAGTGCTATTGGGGGGTTTTCGGAGACCCAGTACTTC. Its protein product is CSAIGGFSETQYF. The chain couples TRBV20-1 to TRBJ2-7, and perhaps TRBD2 as D gene, on 6 matching bases. The J call may be in error: the DNA end matches TRBJ2-5 better. CDR1 and CDR2 (DFQATT, SNEGSKA) derive from the germline V gene (reference sequence). From the cysteine through the phenylalanine, the CDR3 covers 13 amino acids. The read is trimmed to its CDR3 DNA, 39 bases read in frame from base 1.